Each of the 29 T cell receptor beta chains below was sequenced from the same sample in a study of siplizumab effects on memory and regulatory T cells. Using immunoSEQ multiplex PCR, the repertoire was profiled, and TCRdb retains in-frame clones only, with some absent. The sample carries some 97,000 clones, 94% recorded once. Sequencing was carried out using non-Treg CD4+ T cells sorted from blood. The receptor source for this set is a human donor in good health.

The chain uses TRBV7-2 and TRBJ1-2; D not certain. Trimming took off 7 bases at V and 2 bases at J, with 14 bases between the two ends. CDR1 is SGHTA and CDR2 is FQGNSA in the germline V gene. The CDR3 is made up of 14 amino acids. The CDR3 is CASTSRGPNYGYTF. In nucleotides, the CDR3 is TGTGCCAGCACCTCTCGCGGGCCGAACTATGGCTACACCTTC.

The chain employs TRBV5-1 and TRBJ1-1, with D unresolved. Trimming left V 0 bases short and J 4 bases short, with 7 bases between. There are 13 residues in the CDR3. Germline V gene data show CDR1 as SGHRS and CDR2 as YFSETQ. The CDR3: CASSLEGFTEAFF. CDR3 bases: TGCGCCAGCAGCTTGGAAGGTTTCACTGAAGCTTTCTTT. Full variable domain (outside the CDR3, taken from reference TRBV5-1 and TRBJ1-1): KAGVTQTPRYLIKTRGQQVTLSCSPISGHRSVSWYQQTPGQGLQFLFEYFSETQRNKGNFPGRFSGRQFSNSRSEMNVSTLELGDSALYLCASSLEGFTEAFFGQGTRLTVV.

CDR3 region: CASSQVGTGVQETQYF. Written as DNA, the CDR3 is TGTGCCAGCAGCCAAGTGGGTACGGGTGTCCAAGAGACCCAGTACTTC. J is TRBJ2-5 and V is TRBV14; D is uncertain. The CDR3 runs to 16 residues. V lost 1 base and J lost 1, with 13 bases in between. Germline V gene data show CDR1 as SGHDN and CDR2 as FVKESK.

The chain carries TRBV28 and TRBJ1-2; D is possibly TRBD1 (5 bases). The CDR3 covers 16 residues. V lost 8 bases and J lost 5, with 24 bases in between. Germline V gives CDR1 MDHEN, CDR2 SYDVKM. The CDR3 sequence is CASVGQGRRVLYGYTF. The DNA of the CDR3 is TGTGCCAGCGTGGGGCAGGGCCGTCGGGTCCTATATGGCTACACCTTC.

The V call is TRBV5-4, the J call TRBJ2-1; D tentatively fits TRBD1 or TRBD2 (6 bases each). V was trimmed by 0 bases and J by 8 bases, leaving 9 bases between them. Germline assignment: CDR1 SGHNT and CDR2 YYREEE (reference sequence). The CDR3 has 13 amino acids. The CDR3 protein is CASSLAGGYEQFF. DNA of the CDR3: TGTGCCAGCAGCTTGGCCGGGGGCTATGAGCAGTTCTTC. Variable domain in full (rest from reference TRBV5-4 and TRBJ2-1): ETGVTQSPTHLIKTRGQQVTLRCSSQSGHNTVSWYQQALGQGPQFIFQYYREEENGRGNFPPRFSGLQFPNYSSELNVNALELDDSALYLCASSLAGGYEQFFGPGTRLTVL.

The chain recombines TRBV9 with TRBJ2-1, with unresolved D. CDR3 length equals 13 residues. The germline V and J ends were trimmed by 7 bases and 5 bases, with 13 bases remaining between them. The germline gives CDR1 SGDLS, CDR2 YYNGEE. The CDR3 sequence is CASGRTFNNEQFF. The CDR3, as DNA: TGTGCCAGCGGGCGAACCTTTAACAATGAGCAGTTCTTC.

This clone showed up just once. The CDR3: CASSLGDRSIEQYF. The CDR3 region has the DNA TGTGCCAGCAGCTTAGGGGACAGGAGTATCGAGCAGTACTTC. V and J are TRBV11-3 and TRBJ2-7; 8 bases map to TRBD1. The J segment lost 6 bases and the V segment lost 1 base, leaving 5 bases of the junction unmatched. CDR3 length: 14 residues. CDR1 and CDR2 from the germline V gene are SGHNT and YENEEA.

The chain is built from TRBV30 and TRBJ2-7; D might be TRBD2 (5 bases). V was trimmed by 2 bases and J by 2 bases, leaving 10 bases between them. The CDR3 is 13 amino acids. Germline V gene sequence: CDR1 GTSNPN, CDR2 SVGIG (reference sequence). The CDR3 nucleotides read TGTGCCTGGAGTCCAGGACTCACCTACGAGCAGTACTTC. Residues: CAWSPGLTYEQYF.

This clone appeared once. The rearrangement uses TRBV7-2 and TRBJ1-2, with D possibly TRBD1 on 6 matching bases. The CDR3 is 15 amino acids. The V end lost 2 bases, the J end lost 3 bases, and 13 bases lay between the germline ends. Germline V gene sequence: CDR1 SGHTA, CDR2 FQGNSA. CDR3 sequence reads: CASSLRHPGDYGYTF. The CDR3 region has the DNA TGTGCCAGCAGCTTACGCCACCCAGGGGACTATGGCTACACCTTC.

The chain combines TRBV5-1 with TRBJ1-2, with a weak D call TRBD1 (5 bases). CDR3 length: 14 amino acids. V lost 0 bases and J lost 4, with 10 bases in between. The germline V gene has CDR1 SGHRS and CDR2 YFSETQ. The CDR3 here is CASSLEGGGYGYTF. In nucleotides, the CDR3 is TGCGCCAGCAGCTTGGAGGGTGGGGGCTATGGCTACACCTTC. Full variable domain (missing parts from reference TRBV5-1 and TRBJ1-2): KAGVTQTPRYLIKTRGQQVTLSCSPISGHRSVSWYQQTPGQGLQFLFEYFSETQRNKGNFPGRFSGRQFSNSRSEMNVSTLELGDSALYLCASSLEGGGYGYTFGSGTRLTVV.

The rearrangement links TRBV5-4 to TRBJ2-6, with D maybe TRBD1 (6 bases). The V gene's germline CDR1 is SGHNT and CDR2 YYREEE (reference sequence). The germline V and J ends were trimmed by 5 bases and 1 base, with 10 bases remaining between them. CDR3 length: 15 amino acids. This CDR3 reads CASSLDRSGANVLTF. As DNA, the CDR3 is TGTGCCAGCAGTCTAGACAGGTCTGGGGCCAACGTCCTGACTTTC.

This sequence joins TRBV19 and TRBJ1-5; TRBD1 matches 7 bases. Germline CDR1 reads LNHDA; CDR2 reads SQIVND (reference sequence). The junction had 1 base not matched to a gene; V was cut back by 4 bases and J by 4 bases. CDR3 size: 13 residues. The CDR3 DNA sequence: TGTGCCAGTAGTACAGGGGGAAATCAGCCCCAGCATTTT. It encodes CASSTGGNQPQHF.

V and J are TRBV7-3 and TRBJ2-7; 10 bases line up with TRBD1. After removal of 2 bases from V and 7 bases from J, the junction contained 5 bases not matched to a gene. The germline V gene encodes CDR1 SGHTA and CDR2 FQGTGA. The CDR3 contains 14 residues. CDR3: CASSLARDRGEQYF. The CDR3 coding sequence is TGTGCCAGCAGCTTAGCGAGGGACAGGGGAGAGCAGTACTTC. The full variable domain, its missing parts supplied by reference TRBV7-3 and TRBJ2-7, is GAGVSQTPSNKVTEKGKYVELRCDPISGHTALYWYRQSLGQGPEFLIYFQGTGAADDSGLPNDRFFAVRPEGSVSTLKIQRTERGDSAVYLCASSLARDRGEQYFGPGTRLTVT.

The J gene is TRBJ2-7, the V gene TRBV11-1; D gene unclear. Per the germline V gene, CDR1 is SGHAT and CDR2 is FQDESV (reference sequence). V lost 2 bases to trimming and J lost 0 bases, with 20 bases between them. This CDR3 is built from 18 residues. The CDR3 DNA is TGTGCCAGCAGCTTAACCAAGTCTATGGGCCACGCCTCCTACGAGCAGTACTTC. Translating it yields CASSLTKSMGHASYEQYF.

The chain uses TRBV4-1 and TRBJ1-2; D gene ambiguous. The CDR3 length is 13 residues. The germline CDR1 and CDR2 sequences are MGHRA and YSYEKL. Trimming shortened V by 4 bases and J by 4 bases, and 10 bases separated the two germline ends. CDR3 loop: CASSRGVAYGYTF. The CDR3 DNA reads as TGCGCCAGCAGCCGTGGGGTGGCCTATGGCTACACCTTC.

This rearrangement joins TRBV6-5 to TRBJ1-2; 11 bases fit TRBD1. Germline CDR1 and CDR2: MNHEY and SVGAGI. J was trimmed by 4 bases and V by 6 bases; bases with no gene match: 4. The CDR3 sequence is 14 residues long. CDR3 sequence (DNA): TGTGCCAGCAGGGGGACAGGGGGAATCTATGGCTACACCTTC. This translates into CASRGTGGIYGYTF.

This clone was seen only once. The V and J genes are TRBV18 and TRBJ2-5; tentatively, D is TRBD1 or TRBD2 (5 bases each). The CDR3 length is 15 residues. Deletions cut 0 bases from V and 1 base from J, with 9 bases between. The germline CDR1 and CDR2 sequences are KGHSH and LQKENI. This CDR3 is CASSPPTGTQETQYF. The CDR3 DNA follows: TGTGCCAGCTCACCACCGACGGGGACCCAAGAGACCCAGTACTTC.

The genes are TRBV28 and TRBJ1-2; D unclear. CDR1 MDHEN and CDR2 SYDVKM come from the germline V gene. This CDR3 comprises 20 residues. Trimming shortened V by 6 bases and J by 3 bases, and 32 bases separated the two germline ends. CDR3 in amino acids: CASSYPRGSRRPLRDYGYTF. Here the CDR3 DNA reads TGTGCCAGCAGCTATCCCCGTGGATCTCGGCGGCCGCTCCGCGACTATGGCTACACCTTC.

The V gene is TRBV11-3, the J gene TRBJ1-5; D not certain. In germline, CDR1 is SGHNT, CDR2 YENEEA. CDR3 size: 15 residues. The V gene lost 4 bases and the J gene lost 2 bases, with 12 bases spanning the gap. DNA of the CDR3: TGTGCCAGCAGCTCTCTAAGACGGGGCAATCAGCCCCAGCATTTT. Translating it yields CASSSLRRGNQPQHF.

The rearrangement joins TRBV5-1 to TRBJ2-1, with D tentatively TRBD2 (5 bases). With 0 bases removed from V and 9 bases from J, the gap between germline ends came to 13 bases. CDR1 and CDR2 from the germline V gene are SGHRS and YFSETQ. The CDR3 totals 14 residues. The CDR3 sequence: CASSLGGEVGEQFF. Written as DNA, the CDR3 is TGCGCCAGCAGCTTGGGGGGAGAAGTGGGTGAGCAGTTCTTC.

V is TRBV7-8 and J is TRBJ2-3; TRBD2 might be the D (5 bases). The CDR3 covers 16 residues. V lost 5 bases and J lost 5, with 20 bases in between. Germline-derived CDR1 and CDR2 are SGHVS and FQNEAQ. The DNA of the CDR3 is TGTGCCAGCAGCCCACGCCGGACTCCTTTGGGAGATACGCAGTATTTT. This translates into CASSPRRTPLGDTQYF.

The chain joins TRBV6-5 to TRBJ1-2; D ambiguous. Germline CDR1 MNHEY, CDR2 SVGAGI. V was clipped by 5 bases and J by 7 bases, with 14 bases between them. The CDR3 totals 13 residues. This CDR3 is CASSPDGVTGYTF. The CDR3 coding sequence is TGTGCCAGCAGTCCGGACGGAGTCACTGGCTACACCTTC.

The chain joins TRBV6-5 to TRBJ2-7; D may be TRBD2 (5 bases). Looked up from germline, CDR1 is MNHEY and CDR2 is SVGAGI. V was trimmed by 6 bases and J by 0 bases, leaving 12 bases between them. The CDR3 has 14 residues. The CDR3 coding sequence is TGTGCCAGCAGCCGTACTAGGACCTCCTACGAGCAGTACTTC. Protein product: CASSRTRTSYEQYF.

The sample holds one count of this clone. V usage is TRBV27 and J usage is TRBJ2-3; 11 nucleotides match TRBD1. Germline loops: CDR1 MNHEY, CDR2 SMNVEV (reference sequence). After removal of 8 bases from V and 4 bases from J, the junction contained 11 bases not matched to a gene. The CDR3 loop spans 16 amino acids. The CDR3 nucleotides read TGTGCCAGCTACGAATACCGGACAGGGGGCCCAGATACGCAGTATTTT. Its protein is CASYEYRTGGPDTQYF.

The CDR3, as DNA: TGTGCCAACCCTAGCGATTACCGCACAGATACGCAGTATTTT. Amino acid sequence: CANPSDYRTDTQYF. The chain couples TRBV28 to TRBJ2-3; a weak D match, TRBD2 (6 bases). Germline V gene sequence: CDR1 MDHEN, CDR2 SYDVKM. The length of the CDR3 is 14 residues. V was pared by 10 bases and J by 1 base, with 15 bases between. Complete variable domain (other parts from reference TRBV28 and TRBJ2-3): DVKVTQSSRYLVKRTGEKVFLECVQDMDHENMFWYRQDPGLGLRLIYFSYDVKMKEKGDIPEGYSVSREKKERFSLILESASTNQTSMYLCANPSDYRTDTQYFGPGTRLTVL.

The chain's CDR3 is CASTRGRPTDTQYF. CDR3 coding DNA: TGTGCCAGCACGAGGGGCAGGCCCACAGATACGCAGTATTTT. The chain links TRBV28 to TRBJ2-3, with D perhaps assigned TRBD1 or TRBD2 (5 bases each). The CDR3 has 14 amino acids. Trimming took off 7 bases at V and 2 bases at J, with 13 bases between the two ends. Germline lookup yields CDR1 MDHEN and CDR2 SYDVKM.

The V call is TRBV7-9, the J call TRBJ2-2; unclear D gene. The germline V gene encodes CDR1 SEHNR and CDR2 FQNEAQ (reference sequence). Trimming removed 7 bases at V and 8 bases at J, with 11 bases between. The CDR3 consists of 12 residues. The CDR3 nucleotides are TGTGCCAGCACCCCGTTTGTAGGGGAGCTGTTTTTT. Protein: CASTPFVGELFF.

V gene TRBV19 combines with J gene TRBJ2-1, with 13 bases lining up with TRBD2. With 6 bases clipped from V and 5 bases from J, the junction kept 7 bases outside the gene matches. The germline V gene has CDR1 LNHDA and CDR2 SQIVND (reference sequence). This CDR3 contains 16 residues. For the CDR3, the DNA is TGTGCCAGTAGCTTACTTACTAGCGGGAGGGACAATGAGCAGTTCTTC. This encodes CASSLLTSGRDNEQFF.

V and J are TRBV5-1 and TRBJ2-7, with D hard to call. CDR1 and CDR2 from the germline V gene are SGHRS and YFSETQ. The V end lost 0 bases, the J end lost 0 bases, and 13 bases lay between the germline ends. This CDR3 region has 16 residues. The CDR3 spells CASSLVSHASSYEQYF. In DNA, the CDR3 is TGCGCCAGCAGCTTGGTGTCTCACGCGAGCTCCTACGAGCAGTACTTC. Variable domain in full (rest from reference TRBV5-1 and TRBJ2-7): KAGVTQTPRYLIKTRGQQVTLSCSPISGHRSVSWYQQTPGQGLQFLFEYFSETQRNKGNFPGRFSGRQFSNSRSEMNVSTLELGDSALYLCASSLVSHASSYEQYFGPGTRLTVT.